The present T cell receptor beta chain was sequenced within a study of vaccination and CD4 T cells after COVID-19. Notes on the study in general: In convalescent patients, a median roughly 84% of post-vaccine SARS-CoV-2-reactive clones appeared only after vaccination. A nonsignificant median increase from about 22 to 38 SARS-CoV-2-reactive clonotypes was observed.

An Oncomine TCR Beta short-read assay was used to sequence the DNA from cultured CD4+ T cells. TCRdb called the PCR reads again in MiXCR, with one record for every CDR3 protein. This table holds about 14,000 distinct CDR3 sequences, about 55% found once. Treatment specified: approximately nine-day PBMC culture with coronavirus spike peptide pools or control peptides (ViraFEST assay). Convalescent patients tested SARS-CoV-2 PCR positive from March to December 2020, before Alpha, Beta and Delta emerged. There are a few counts of this clonotype. Its antigen is as yet unknown. The CDR3 has 14 residues. Trimming took off 7 bases at V and 0 bases at J, with 12 bases between the two ends. Germline values: CDR1 SNHLY, CDR2 FYNNEI.

The V and J genes are TRBV2 and TRBJ1-2; D perhaps matches TRBD1 (5 bases). The sequence derives from a human donor who had recovered from COVID-19. Sequences were obtained from CD4+ T cells from blood, cultured in vitro. The CDR3 nucleotides are TGTGCCAGCACCTTGAGGGGCCCTAACTATGGCTACACCTTC. This translates into CASTLRGPNYGYTF.